The 13 T cell receptor beta chains below come from one sample, sequenced in a study of tumor and adjacent non-tumor tissue in lung cancer. The template was RNA from unsorted bulk tissue. The normal lung tissue was taken more than 3 cm from the tumor edge. The library came from three nested PCR rounds adapted from ARM-PCR protocols. Each CDR3 protein gets one entry after TCRdb re-called the multiplex PCR reads with MiXCR. Among about 67,000 distinct CDR3 sequences listed, 76% were seen once. The sequenced material came from distant non-tumor lung tissue. The receptors derive from a man aged 55 to 70 with non-small cell lung cancer.

Details on this clonotype: Mismatch with germline at one junction end may stem from a read error. The rearrangement joins TRBV7-8 to TRBJ1-3; D gene uncertain. The CDR3 is 14 residues long. Germline V gene data show CDR1 as SGHVS and CDR2 as FQNEAQ. CDR3 residues: CASSLTCLRNTIYF. The CDR3 region has the DNA TGTGCTAGCAGCTTAACGTGCCTTAGGAACACCATATATTTT.

In this sample, this clonotype turned up a few times. The conserved phenylalanine or tryptophan is not found at the CDR3 terminus, so this likely reflects a read error. This chain uses TRBV11-2 with TRBJ2-7, with 7 bases fitting TRBD2. The CDR3 runs 15 residues. CDR1 SGHAT and CDR2 FQNNGV come from the germline V gene. J lost 3 bases, V lost 0 bases, and 5 bases had no gene match. The CDR3 DNA is TGTGCCAGCAGCTTAGATGGGGGAGGGCGCTACGAGCAGTACTCC. It is translated as CASSLDGGGRYEQYS.

As concerns this clonotype: Relative to the germline gene, one junction end is altered; a read error may explain this. The V gene is TRBV6-1, the J gene TRBJ2-3; D perhaps matches TRBD1 (6 bases). The CDR3 length is 15 residues. Germline-derived CDR1 and CDR2 are MNHNS and SASEGT. The CDR3 spells CSSRGWGNWVDTQYF. As DNA, the CDR3 is TGTTCCAGCAGGGGTTGGGGTAATTGGGTAGATACGCAGTATTTT.

This chain connects TRBV7-9 to TRBJ1-1; D gene uncertain. V was trimmed by 7 bases and J by 6 bases, leaving 12 bases between them. Germline values: CDR1 SEHNR, CDR2 FQNEAQ (reference sequence). CDR3 length: 12 residues. The chain's CDR3 is CASNLLNSEAFF. CDR3 nucleotide sequence: TGTGCCAGCAACCTCCTTAACTCTGAAGCTTTCTTT.

Turning to this clonotype: As the CDR3 is not closed by the conserved phenylalanine or tryptophan, this likely results from a read error. It is unclear where the CDR3 begins or ends on the DNA, so no DNA is shown, and the CDR3 is as TCRdb lists it. This chain connects TRBV29-1 to TRBJ1-2; TRBD1 is the table's D call and was not checked against the DNA. The CDR3 numbers 11 amino acids, ends counted. Germline assignment: CDR1 SQVTM and CDR2 ANQGSEA. CDR3 protein: CSVTGLYGYIL.

For this clonotype: At one end, the junction sequence differs from germline, possibly due to a read error. The chain has TRBV6-5 and TRBJ1-1; maybe TRBD1 (6 bases). In germline, CDR1 is MNHEY, CDR2 SVGAGI. The length of the CDR3 is 15 residues. The CDR3 region is CASSYSTRGGAEALF. CDR3 DNA: TGTGCCAGCAGTTACTCCACCAGGGGTGGGGCTGAAGCTTTATTT.

V and J are TRBV29-1 and TRBJ2-1, with TRBD2 matching over 7 bases. CDR1 is SQVTM, CDR2 ANQGSEA, per germline. The CDR3 covers 15 residues. The CDR3 coding sequence is TGCTGTGTTGATTTAGCTAGCGGTGCCTACAATGAGCAGTTCTTC. It specifies CCVDLASGAYNEQFF.

Details on this clonotype: A junction boundary mismatches the germline segment, possibly from a read error. The V gene is TRBV12-3 or TRBV12-4, the J gene TRBJ2-5; no clear D gene. This CDR3 spans 13 amino acids. CDR3 coding DNA: TGTGCCAGCAGTTTATCCCTCCAGGAGACCCAGAAGTTC. Protein sequence: CASSLSLQETQKF.

The chain carries TRBV14 and TRBJ2-1; TRBD2 aligns across 11 bases. The CDR3 has 17 residues. Germline loops: CDR1 SGHDN, CDR2 FVKESK. V shed 2 bases, J shed 9 bases, and the junction held 12 bases outside the gene matches. The CDR3 spells CASSQYLCSGRASEQFF. In DNA, the CDR3 is TGTGCCAGCAGCCAATATTTATGTAGCGGGAGGGCCAGTGAGCAGTTCTTC.

Remarks on this clonotype: Without the conserved terminal phenylalanine or tryptophan, this CDR3 likely stems from a read error. V gene TRBV5-6 combines with J gene TRBJ1-2; D is ambiguous. The CDR3 totals 14 residues. Trimming cost V 0 bases and J 7 bases, with 13 bases left between them. Germline V gene data show CDR1 as SGHDT and CDR2 as YYEEEE. The CDR3 here is CASSLGYAKGGYTL. CDR3 nucleotides: TGTGCCAGCAGCTTGGGGTACGCGAAGGGTGGCTACACCTTA.

In regard to this clonotype: Compared with germline, one end of the junction differs, possibly owing to a read error. This sequence joins TRBV6-6 and TRBJ1-2, with D perhaps TRBD1 (5 bases). The CDR3 is 18 amino acids. Germline V gene lookup returns CDR1 MNHNY and CDR2 SVGAGI (reference sequence). Here the CDR3 DNA reads TGTGCCAGCAGTTCATGGGTTCTCGGAGGGGTCCTTAACTACGGCTACACCTTC. Residues: CASSSWVLGGVLNYGYTF.

The rearrangement joins TRBV11-2 to TRBJ2-4; 11 positions agree with TRBD1. Germline V gene data show CDR1 as SGHAT and CDR2 as FQNNGV. After removal of 3 bases from V and 12 bases from J, the junction contained 10 bases not matched to a gene. CDR3 length equals 15 residues. For the CDR3, the DNA is TGTGCCAGCAGCTTCGTCAGGACAGGGGGCGGATCTCAGTACTTC. Translated: CASSFVRTGGGSQYF.

This clonotype was counted many times. The rearrangement joins TRBV5-1 to TRBJ1-6; 7 nucleotides match TRBD1. CDR1 is SGHRS and CDR2 is YFSETQ in the germline V gene. With 4 bases clipped from V and 0 bases from J, the junction kept 7 bases outside the gene matches. The CDR3 runs 17 residues. CDR3 sequence: CASSKEQGSSYNSPLHF. DNA of the CDR3: TGCGCCAGCAGCAAAGAACAGGGGAGCTCCTATAATTCACCCCTCCACTTT.